Shown below are 17 T cell receptor beta chains from a single sample sequenced in a study of cytomegalovirus exposure and HLA in healthy donors. Only in-frame clones appear in the TCRdb table, and some are missing; sequencing was by immunoSEQ multiplex PCR. The sample lists 120,000 to 150,000 clones; roughly nine tenths were seen once. Sequenced sample: PBMCs. The receptors originated from a man between 18 and 29 years old in good health and CMV-seronegative.

This sequence joins TRBV5-4 and TRBJ2-1, with 10 bases aligning to TRBD2. The germline V gene encodes CDR1 SGHNT and CDR2 YYREEE (reference sequence). Trimming at V came to 0 bases and at J to 5 bases, leaving 8 bases not matched to a gene. The CDR3 extends over 17 amino acids. The CDR3 DNA is TGTGCCAGCAGCTTGGGGTCCCCACTAGCGGGGAACAATGAGCAGTTCTTC. Translation gives CASSLGSPLAGNNEQFF.

The chain joins TRBV7-8 to TRBJ1-1; TRBD1 agrees at 8 bases. Germline V CDR1 and CDR2: SGHVS, FQNEAQ. The CDR3 is 16 residues long. The V gene end was trimmed by 4 bases and the J gene end by 1 base; junction bases not matched to a gene: 8. In DNA, the CDR3 is TGTGCCAGCAGCTCGTACCCGGACAGGGCGAACACTGAAGCTTTCTTT. It is translated as CASSSYPDRANTEAFF. The full variable domain, its missing parts supplied by reference TRBV7-8 and TRBJ1-1, is GAGVSQSPRYKVAKRGQDVALRCDPISGHVSLFWYQQALGQGPEFLTYFQNEAQLDKSGLPSDRFFAERPEGSVSTLKIQRTQQEDSAVYLCASSSYPDRANTEAFFGQGTRLTVV.

The rearrangement uses TRBV11-2 and TRBJ2-6; 8 bases map to TRBD1. V trimming: 4 bases; J trimming: 0 bases; junction bases outside the gene matches: 8. Germline-derived CDR1 and CDR2 are SGHAT and FQNNGV. The CDR3 extends over 18 amino acids. CDR3 in DNA: TGTGCCAGCAGCTACCGGGACAGGCGCAACTCTGGGGCCAACGTCCTGACTTTC. This codes for CASSYRDRRNSGANVLTF.

This clone turned up a few times. The genes are TRBV19 and TRBJ1-4; 9 bases are a match to TRBD1. The germline CDR1 and CDR2 sequences are LNHDA and SQIVND (reference sequence). The trim removed 3 bases at V and 10 bases at J, leaving 6 bases unmatched. There are 14 residues in the CDR3. In nucleotides, the CDR3 is TGTGCCAGTAGTATTGGGGGACAGGGAGGAAAACTGTTTTTT. Protein: CASSIGGQGGKLFF. Looking up the rest from reference TRBV19 and TRBJ1-4 gives the full variable domain: DGGITQSPKYLFRKEGQNVTLSCEQNLNHDAMYWYRQDPGQGLRLIYYSQIVNDFQKGDIAEGYSVSREKKESFPLTVTSAQKNPTAFYLCASSIGGQGGKLFFGSGTQLSVL.

The rearrangement links TRBV27 to TRBJ1-1; D unclear. The CDR3 runs 13 residues. The germline V gene encodes CDR1 MNHEY and CDR2 SMNVEV (reference sequence). V shed 0 bases and J shed 5 bases, with 7 bases lying between them. This CDR3 is CASSLSPTTEAFF. For the CDR3, the DNA is TGTGCCAGCAGTTTATCCCCGACAACTGAAGCTTTCTTT.

The CDR3 bases are TGCGCCAGCAGTCAACCCGGGACTAGCGGTTACTACGAGCAGTACGTC. As protein: CASSQPGTSGYYEQYV. The chain links TRBV23-1 to TRBJ2-7; 11 nucleotides line up with TRBD2. TRBV23-1 is recorded as an ORF, its role being uncertain. J gave up 3 bases and V 2 bases, and 6 bases lay outside the gene matches. This CDR3 is built from 16 residues.

The chain has TRBV6-1 and TRBJ1-5, with 8 bases lining up with TRBD1. This CDR3 region has 16 residues. The germline V gene encodes CDR1 MNHNS and CDR2 SASEGT. The V and J ends lost 6 bases and 3 bases, in that order; junction bases with no gene match: 10. CDR3 residues: CASSEYGQGVNQPQHF. Here the CDR3 DNA reads TGTGCCAGCAGCGAATACGGACAGGGCGTCAATCAGCCCCAGCATTTT.

V and J are TRBV10-3 and TRBJ1-2; unclear D gene. V was trimmed by 2 bases and J by 8 bases, leaving 12 bases between them. CDR1 is ENHRY and CDR2 is SYGVKD in the germline V gene. The CDR3 contains 13 residues. The DNA for the CDR3 is TGTGCCATCAGTGAGCTAAGACCGGAGGGCTACACCTTC. It codes for CAISELRPEGYTF.

This chain connects TRBV25-1 to TRBJ1-3; the D gene is possibly TRBD1 (6 bases). The V gene lost 8 bases and the J gene lost 1 base, with 15 bases spanning the gap. The CDR3 is 15 amino acids. Germline V lookup: CDR1 MGHDK, CDR2 SYGVNS. The CDR3 DNA reads TGTGCCAGCGGTCAGACAGGCCCTTCTGGAAACACCATATATTTT. Translation gives CASGQTGPSGNTIYF.

The J gene is TRBJ1-1, the V gene TRBV1; the table's TRBD1 call for D was not verified on the DNA. TRBV1 is a known pseudogene. The CDR3 is made up of 15 amino acids. The CDR3 DNA follows: TGCACCAGCAGCCACAGGGGACAGGGGAACACTGAAGCTTTCTTT. It encodes CTSSHRGQGNTEAFF.

This clone was seen a handful of times. This sequence joins TRBV5-1 and TRBJ2-3, with 12 bases identical to TRBD2. The ends lost 4 bases at V and 2 bases at J; junction bases unmatched: 8. The CDR3 consists of 17 residues. Germline V gene lookup returns CDR1 SGHRS and CDR2 YFSETQ. The CDR3 DNA reads TGCGCCAGCAGCCCTGGACTAGCGGGGACATACACAGATACGCAGTATTTT. This translates into CASSPGLAGTYTDTQYF.

J is TRBJ2-1 and V is TRBV27, with 8 bases fitting TRBD1. The CDR3 is 14 residues long. V lost 7 bases to trimming and J lost 5 bases; unmatched junction nucleotides: 7. CDR1 is MNHEY, CDR2 SMNVEV, per germline (reference sequence). The CDR3 spells CASTNGQGDNEQFF. CDR3 DNA: TGTGCCAGCACTAACGGACAGGGTGACAATGAGCAGTTCTTC.

This sequence joins TRBV7-9 and TRBJ1-3, with D possibly TRBD1 on 5 matching bases. The length of the CDR3 is 16 residues. CDR1 and CDR2 (germline): SEHNR, FQNEAQ (reference sequence). V dropped 3 bases and J dropped 4 bases, with 16 bases sitting between them. CDR3 coding DNA: TGTGCCAGCAGCTTTACTGGCGGGACGTTCGGAAACACCATATATTTT. It yields the protein CASSFTGGTFGNTIYF.

There are a few counts of this clone. The chain employs TRBV30 and TRBJ1-2; D possibly corresponds to TRBD1 (5 bases). This CDR3 spans 14 amino acids. The V end lost 1 base, the J end lost 2 bases, and 11 bases lay between the germline ends. In germline, CDR1 is GTSNPN, CDR2 SVGIG (reference sequence). The CDR3 is CAWSGVRANYGYTF. The CDR3 nucleotides are TGTGCCTGGAGTGGGGTCAGGGCGAACTATGGCTACACCTTC.

This clone showed up just once. The chain carries TRBV4-1 and TRBJ1-4; 10 nucleotides agree with TRBD1. Germline V gene sequence: CDR1 MGHRA, CDR2 YSYEKL. V shed 3 bases, J shed 7 bases, and the junction held 5 bases outside the gene matches. The CDR3 runs 15 residues. The CDR3 region has the DNA TGCGCCAGCAGCCAGCCGACAGGGGGCTTTGAAAAACTGTTTTTT. It codes for CASSQPTGGFEKLFF.

V and J are TRBV21-1 and TRBJ2-7; the D call in the table, TRBD2, was not verified against the DNA. TRBV21-1 is an annotated pseudogene. This CDR3 spans 16 amino acids. DNA of the CDR3: TGTGCCAGCAGCAAAGTGATGGGACTCCCCAAAGGAGAGCAGTACGTC. It codes for CASSKVMGLPKGEQYV.

The chain has TRBV5-1 and TRBJ1-1; a weak D match, TRBD1 (6 bases). V lost 2 bases, J lost 3 bases, and 17 bases lay in between. Germline-derived CDR1 and CDR2 are SGHRS and YFSETQ. This CDR3 spans 16 amino acids. CDR3 residues: CASSFGAGVLDTEAFF. CDR3 in DNA: TGCGCCAGCAGCTTTGGGGCAGGGGTTCTGGACACTGAAGCTTTCTTT.